This T cell receptor (beta chain) derives from a study of human T cells and chemical hapten exposure. One entry per CDR3 protein results from TCRdb running MiXCR on the RACE reads. In the table there are 40,000 or so distinct CDR3 sequences, just under 4% of which are singletons. There are many counts of this clonotype. Antigen specificity is unknown. Time point meaning: patch test 1, 2 weeks after DPC sensitization. This sample's treatment: therapeutic diphenylcyclopropenone sensitization with weekly scalp DPC. Unseparated into fractions, whole blood served as the source from which total RNA was extracted. Whole-study findings and limits: TCRs whose frequency exceeded 1 in 1000 remained the same following DPC sensitization. Against controls, expanded TCRs gave rise to significantly more large CDR3 similarity clusters.

Germline V gene lookup returns CDR1 KGHSH and CDR2 LQKENI. This CDR3 region has 13 residues. Deletions cut 2 bases from V and 11 bases from J, with 16 bases between. The V gene is TRBV18, the J gene TRBJ2-7; perhaps TRBD1 as D (6 bases). This clonotype originated in a man aged 50-60 years with alopecia areata. Some clones in this sample may be carry-over from other donors' samples. This material consisted of whole blood, taken in connection with sensitization to the hapten diphenylcyclopropenone (DPC). As DNA, the CDR3 is TGTGCCAGCTCACCATCCCAAGATAGGGGGAAGTACTTC. Its protein is CASSPSQDRGKYF.